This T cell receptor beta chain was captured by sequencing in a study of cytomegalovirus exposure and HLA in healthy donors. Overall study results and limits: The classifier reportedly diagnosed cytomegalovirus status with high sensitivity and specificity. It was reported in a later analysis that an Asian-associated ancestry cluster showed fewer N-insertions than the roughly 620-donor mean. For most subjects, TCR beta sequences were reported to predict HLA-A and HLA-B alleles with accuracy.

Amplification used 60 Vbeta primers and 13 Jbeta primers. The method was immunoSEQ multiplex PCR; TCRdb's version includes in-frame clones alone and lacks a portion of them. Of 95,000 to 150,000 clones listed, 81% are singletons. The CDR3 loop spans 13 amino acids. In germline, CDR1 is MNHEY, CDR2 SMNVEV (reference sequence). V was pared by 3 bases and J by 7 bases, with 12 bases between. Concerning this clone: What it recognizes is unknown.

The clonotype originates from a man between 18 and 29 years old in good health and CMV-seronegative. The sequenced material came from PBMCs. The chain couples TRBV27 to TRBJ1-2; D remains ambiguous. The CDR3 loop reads CASSFNMFCGYTF. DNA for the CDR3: TGTGCCAGCAGTTTTAATATGTTCTGTGGCTACACCTTC.